The 21 T cell receptor beta chains presented below share a single source sample, sequenced in a study of shared clonotypes between healthy human individuals. Terminally differentiated effector memory CD45RA+ cells were excluded by CCR7 positive selection of CD45RO-negative cells. The protocol was immunoSEQ multiplex PCR, while the TCRdb copy is restricted to in-frame clones and leaves out a portion. This sample has hundreds of thousands of clones; 90% to 95% occur once, and the top ten carry around 0.12%. Sequencing input: naive CD8+ T cells sorted from blood. Receptors originate from a young woman in good health.

J is TRBJ1-5 and V is TRBV13, with TRBD1 matching 11 bases. Germline CDR1 is PRHDT and CDR2 is FYEKMQ (reference sequence). Unmatched junction bases numbered 6, after V lost 5 bases and J lost 9 bases. CDR3 length equals 14 residues. CDR3 nucleotide sequence: TGTGCCAGCAGCGTCCGGACAGGGGGCTTGCCCCAGCATTTT. Translating gives CASSVRTGGLPQHF.

The genes are TRBV5-4 and TRBJ2-1; no clear D gene. There are 14 residues in the CDR3. The V gene lost 0 bases and the J gene lost 5 bases, with 9 bases spanning the gap. Germline V gives CDR1 SGHNT, CDR2 YYREEE (reference sequence). For the CDR3, the DNA is TGTGCCAGCAGCTTGGGAGACGGGCACAATGAGCAGTTCTTC. Translated: CASSLGDGHNEQFF. The full variable domain, in which reference TRBV5-4 and TRBJ2-1 provide the parts outside the CDR3, is ETGVTQSPTHLIKTRGQQVTLRCSSQSGHNTVSWYQQALGQGPQFIFQYYREEENGRGNFPPRFSGLQFPNYSSELNVNALELDDSALYLCASSLGDGHNEQFFGPGTRLTVL.

This chain connects TRBV9 to TRBJ1-6; possibly TRBD1 for D (6 bases). This CDR3 spans 15 amino acids. V was clipped by 0 bases and J by 7 bases, with 11 bases between them. CDR1 is SGDLS and CDR2 is YYNGEE in the germline V gene. CDR3 protein: CASSVATGLNSPLHF. In nucleotides, the CDR3 is TGTGCCAGCAGCGTAGCTACAGGGTTGAATTCACCCCTCCACTTT.

The V and J genes are TRBV19 and TRBJ2-1; 7 positions match TRBD1. This CDR3 has 13 residues. Germline CDR1 LNHDA, CDR2 SQIVND (reference sequence). Trimming removed 8 bases from V and 4 bases from J; junction bases left unmatched: 5. The CDR3 DNA reads TGTGCCAGTGACAGGGCGGGTTACAATGAGCAGTTCTTC. It is translated as CASDRAGYNEQFF.

The rearrangement joins TRBV30 to TRBJ2-5, with TRBD1 matching over 7 bases. Germline lookup yields CDR1 GTSNPN and CDR2 SVGIG (reference sequence). The length of the CDR3 is 13 residues. V dropped 0 bases and J dropped 5; count of bases not matched to a gene: 3. The CDR3 spells CAWSVQDRETQYF. CDR3 in DNA: TGTGCCTGGAGTGTACAGGACAGGGAGACCCAGTACTTC.

V and J are TRBV28 and TRBJ2-5; 10 nucleotides line up with TRBD1. With the DNA end fitting TRBJ2-7 better, the J assignment may be wrong. The CDR3 runs 14 residues. Germline CDR1 reads MDHEN; CDR2 reads SYDVKM. CDR3 in DNA: TGTGCCAGCAGTTTAGACAGGGGGCCTTACGAGCAGTACTTC. It codes for CASSLDRGPYEQYF.

V usage is TRBV30 and J usage is TRBJ1-1; the match to TRBD1 covers 7 bases. The length of the CDR3 is 16 residues. The V and J ends lost 4 bases and 1 base, in that order; junction bases with no gene match: 12. CDR1 GTSNPN and CDR2 SVGIG come from the germline V gene (reference sequence). The CDR3 DNA sequence: TGTGCCTGGATCGACGGATACAGGGGAGGGAACACTGAAGCTTTCTTT. Protein: CAWIDGYRGGNTEAFF.

The chain employs TRBV2 and TRBJ2-7; the D gene could be TRBD1 or TRBD2 (6 bases each). The CDR3 is made up of 13 amino acids. The germline CDR1 and CDR2 sequences are SNHLY and FYNNEI. Between the trimmed V and J ends, which lost 6 bases and 0 bases, there was a span of 9 bases. Here the CDR3 reads CASRRGDSYEQYF. DNA of the CDR3: TGTGCCAGCAGGAGGGGGGACTCCTACGAGCAGTACTTC.

This clone showed up just once. The chain uses TRBV6-5 and TRBJ2-7; 10 nucleotides line up with TRBD2. V lost 9 bases, J lost 5 bases, and 13 bases stayed unmatched. From germline, CDR1 is MNHEY and CDR2 SVGAGI. This CDR3 is built from 15 residues. The CDR3: CASQRLAGVSHEQYF. DNA of the CDR3: TGTGCCAGTCAGAGGCTAGCGGGAGTCAGCCACGAGCAGTACTTC.

J is TRBJ1-5 and V is TRBV27; D is undetermined. This CDR3 contains 13 residues. Germline assignment: CDR1 MNHEY and CDR2 SMNVEV (reference sequence). V was clipped by 8 bases and J by 2 bases, with 10 bases between them. CDR3 region: CASAGYGNQPQHF. The CDR3, as DNA: TGTGCCAGCGCCGGATATGGCAATCAGCCCCAGCATTTT.

The chain has TRBV10-2 and TRBJ1-1; unclear D gene. This CDR3 spans 16 amino acids. CDR1 WSHSY and CDR2 SAAADI come from the germline V gene. V lost 5 bases to trimming and J lost 5 bases, with 21 bases between them. The CDR3 here is CASSPPGGPSGTEAFF. The CDR3 nucleotides are TGCGCCAGCAGTCCCCCAGGCGGGCCCTCGGGGACTGAAGCTTTCTTT.

The J gene is TRBJ1-2, the V gene TRBV29-1; weak D call: TRBD1 (5 bases). This CDR3 is 15 amino acids long. The germline V and J ends were trimmed by 7 bases and 2 bases, with 20 bases remaining between them. Germline lookup yields CDR1 SQVTM and CDR2 ANQGSEA. The chain's CDR3 is CSAGDPGSRNYGYTF. CDR3 DNA: TGCAGCGCTGGGGACCCAGGGTCTCGGAACTATGGCTACACCTTC.

This CDR3 is CSVETEYTQYF. The CDR3 nucleotides are TGCAGCGTTGAAACGGAATATACGCAGTATTTT. This chain joins TRBV29-1 and TRBJ2-3; D ambiguous. The CDR3 is made up of 11 amino acids. Germline CDR1 and CDR2: SQVTM and ANQGSEA. Trimming removed 2 bases at V and 7 bases at J, with 7 bases between.

V usage is TRBV15 and J usage is TRBJ2-3; TRBD1 agrees at 8 bases. The junction had 3 bases not matched to a gene; V was cut back by 1 base and J by 0 bases. The germline V gene encodes CDR1 LNHNV and CDR2 YYDKDF (reference sequence). The CDR3 is 16 amino acids. CDR3 region: CATSRGGTGSTDTQYF. Written as DNA, the CDR3 is TGTGCCACCAGCAGAGGCGGGACAGGAAGCACAGATACGCAGTATTTT.

This chain links TRBV7-9 with TRBJ2-7; D gene unclear. This CDR3 contains 13 residues. V was trimmed by 1 base and J by 7 bases, leaving 11 bases between them. Germline lookup yields CDR1 SEHNR and CDR2 FQNEAQ (reference sequence). The CDR3 is CASSLGAAGEQYF. The CDR3 coding sequence is TGTGCCAGCAGCTTAGGTGCGGCTGGGGAGCAGTACTTC.

This rearrangement joins TRBV28 to TRBJ1-2; D remains ambiguous. CDR1 and CDR2 (germline): MDHEN, SYDVKM. CDR3 size: 15 residues. Trimming removed 5 bases at V and 2 bases at J, with 15 bases between. The chain's CDR3 is CASSAPFVTNYGYTF. The CDR3 coding sequence is TGTGCCAGCAGTGCCCCGTTTGTCACCAACTATGGCTACACCTTC.

This chain links TRBV19 with TRBJ2-7; maybe TRBD2 (5 bases). Germline CDR1 and CDR2: LNHDA and SQIVND (reference sequence). Trimming shortened V by 4 bases and J by 3 bases, and 16 bases separated the two germline ends. CDR3 length: 15 residues. This chain's CDR3 is CASSNPTGLLYEQYF. The DNA of the CDR3 is TGTGCCAGTAGTAATCCCACCGGACTTCTCTACGAGCAGTACTTC.

The chain uses TRBV23-1 and TRBJ2-1; D is uncertain. TRBV23-1 is sorted into the ORF group, with uncertain function. The CDR3 covers 12 residues. With 4 bases removed from V and 15 bases from J, the gap between germline ends came to 16 bases. The DNA of the CDR3 is TGCGCCAGCAGTCTCTGGTTCCCGCGTCGGTTCTTC. It specifies CASSLWFPRRFF.

The V gene is TRBV4-2, the J gene TRBJ2-7, with 11 bases aligning to TRBD1. CDR1 and CDR2 (germline): LGHNA, YNFKEQ. This CDR3 contains 16 residues. V lost 4 bases, J lost 0 bases, and 5 bases stayed unmatched. Here the CDR3 DNA reads TGTGCCAGCAGCCGACTGGGACAGGGGGTCTCCTACGAGCAGTACTTC. Its protein product is CASSRLGQGVSYEQYF.

In DNA form, the CDR3 reads TGTGCCAGCAGTGAATTGAGGACAGGGTTCACTGAAGCTTTCTTT. Protein product: CASSELRTGFTEAFF. V usage is TRBV2 and J usage is TRBJ1-1; TRBD1 matches at 8 bases. CDR1 and CDR2 (germline): SNHLY, FYNNEI. With 2 bases clipped from V and 4 bases from J, the junction kept 6 bases outside the gene matches. This CDR3 contains 15 residues. Together with reference TRBV2 and TRBJ1-1, the CDR3 gives the full variable domain: EPEVTQTPSHQVTQMGQEVILRCVPISNHLYFYWYRQILGQKVEFLVSFYNNEISEKSEIFDDQFSVERPDGSNFTLKIRSTKLEDSAMYFCASSELRTGFTEAFFGQGTRLTVV.

This chain joins TRBV29-1 and TRBJ2-7, with TRBD2 matching 9 bases. This CDR3 has 15 amino acids. The J segment lost 3 bases and the V segment lost 4 bases, leaving 10 bases of the junction unmatched. Germline lookup yields CDR1 SQVTM and CDR2 ANQGSEA. DNA of the CDR3: TGCAGCGTTGGGTCGGCGGGAGGGCCCAACTACGAGCAGTACTTC. This encodes CSVGSAGGPNYEQYF.